Listed here are 18 T cell receptor beta chains from one sample, sequenced in a study of T cell responses to AZD1222 COVID-19 vaccine. Libraries were prepared by immunoSEQ multiplex PCR; TCRdb keeps only in-frame clonotypes and omits some of them. The table shows 150,000 to 180,000 clones, with 88% occurring only once. The sample was peripheral blood, taken on day 0 of AZD1222 vaccination. These receptors came from an adult in good health.

J is TRBJ1-5 and V is TRBV7-9; 9 nucleotides agree with TRBD1. This CDR3 is 16 amino acids long. V was pared by 4 bases and J by 1 base, with 5 bases of the junction left unmatched. CDR1 is SEHNR and CDR2 is FQNEAQ in the germline V gene (reference sequence). In DNA, the CDR3 is TGTGCCAGCAGCTCATCCGGGACAGGGAGCAATCAGCCCCAGCATTTT. This translates into CASSSSGTGSNQPQHF.

This clone has only one observation. The chain has TRBV5-1 and TRBJ1-2, with 12 bases lining up with TRBD1. The CDR3 is 17 residues long. Losses at the gene ends were 2 bases for V and 4 bases for J; bases not matched to a gene: 9. Per germline, CDR1 SGHRS and CDR2 YFSETQ. The CDR3 here is CASSFTGTGGAVYGYTF. The CDR3 coding sequence is TGCGCCAGCAGCTTCACCGGGACAGGGGGCGCGGTCTATGGCTACACCTTC.

This clone was recorded a few times. The chain has TRBV3-1 (or the pseudogene TRBV3-2) and TRBJ1-3; 7 bases line up with TRBD1. J was trimmed by 4 bases and V by 3 bases; bases with no gene match: 3. This CDR3 is built from 14 residues. CDR1 and CDR2 (germline): LGHDT, YNNKEL (reference sequence). In DNA, the CDR3 is TGTGCCAGCAGCCAGATGACAGGGGGAAACACCATATATTTT. It translates to CASSQMTGGNTIYF.

CDR3 DNA sequence: TGTGCCAGCAGCCCGACAGGAGCTGTCTATGGCTACACCTTC. As protein: CASSPTGAVYGYTF. The V and J genes are TRBV9 and TRBJ1-2; perhaps TRBD1 as D (6 bases). V lost 4 bases and J lost 4, with 14 bases in between. This CDR3 has 14 amino acids. CDR1 is SGDLS and CDR2 is YYNGEE in the germline V gene.

The chain recombines TRBV10-3 with TRBJ2-7; 9 bases map to TRBD1. Trimming took 8 bases from V and 3 from J; bases not matched to a gene: 5. The V gene's germline CDR1 is ENHRY and CDR2 SYGVKD. This CDR3 is built from 13 residues. Here the CDR3 DNA reads TGTGCCATCTCGTCGGGACAGGGCTACGAGCAGTACTTC. It yields the protein CAISSGQGYEQYF.

This chain joins TRBV9 and TRBJ2-1; the D is unclear. Germline lookup yields CDR1 SGDLS and CDR2 YYNGEE. V lost 0 bases and J lost 0, with 10 bases in between. The CDR3 extends over 16 amino acids. The CDR3 bases are TGTGCCAGCAGCGTAGCTCCGGCTAGCTCCTACAATGAGCAGTTCTTC. Translated, it gives CASSVAPASSYNEQFF. The whole variable domain, remainder taken from reference TRBV9 and TRBJ2-1, is DSGVTQTPKHLITATGQRVTLRCSPRSGDLSVYWYQQSLDQGLQFLIQYYNGEERAKGNILERFSAQQFPDLHSELNLSSLELGDSALYFCASSVAPASSYNEQFFGPGTRLTVL.

This rearrangement joins TRBV4-1 to TRBJ1-6; 8 bases line up with TRBD1. Germline-derived CDR1 and CDR2 are MGHRA and YSYEKL. There are 16 residues in the CDR3. J was trimmed by 9 bases and V by 1 base; bases with no gene match: 8. The CDR3 reads CASSQVGQGRGSPLHF. The CDR3, as DNA: TGCGCCAGCAGCCAAGTTGGACAGGGCCGGGGTTCACCCCTCCACTTT.

The chain has TRBV7-2 and TRBJ2-2; D perhaps matches TRBD1 (6 bases). V was cut by 5 bases and J by 4 bases, with 8 bases left in between. This CDR3 is built from 13 residues. Germline CDR1 SGHTA, CDR2 FQGNSA. This chain's CDR3 is CASSPQGTGELFF. In DNA, the CDR3 is TGTGCCAGCAGCCCACAGGGCACCGGGGAGCTGTTTTTT.

This rearrangement joins TRBV11-2 to TRBJ1-2; tentatively, D is TRBD1 (6 bases). V was pared by 4 bases and J by 10 bases, with 16 bases between. The CDR3 loop spans 13 amino acids. From germline, CDR1 is SGHAT and CDR2 FQNNGV. The CDR3 protein is CASSYSAGAAYTF. CDR3 sequence (DNA): TGTGCCAGCAGCTACTCCGCGGGGGCCGCCTACACCTTC.

The J gene is TRBJ2-1, the V gene TRBV5-4; D possibly uses TRBD1 or TRBD2 (6 bases each). Trimming left V 3 bases short and J 9 bases short, with 22 bases between. The CDR3 loop spans 16 amino acids. The germline V gene has CDR1 SGHNT and CDR2 YYREEE (reference sequence). CDR3 sequence reads: CASSSLTWGAGGEQFF. The CDR3 bases are TGTGCCAGCAGCTCCTTGACGTGGGGGGCCGGAGGTGAGCAGTTCTTC. The full variable domain, its missing parts supplied by reference TRBV5-4 and TRBJ2-1, is ETGVTQSPTHLIKTRGQQVTLRCSSQSGHNTVSWYQQALGQGPQFIFQYYREEENGRGNFPPRFSGLQFPNYSSELNVNALELDDSALYLCASSSLTWGAGGEQFFGPGTRLTVL.

J is TRBJ1-4 and V is TRBV19; D perhaps matches TRBD1 (5 bases). The CDR3 length is 15 residues. Per the germline V gene, CDR1 is LNHDA and CDR2 is SQIVND (reference sequence). Deletions cut 8 bases from V and 0 bases from J, with 13 bases between. The CDR3 sequence: CASRTQGTTNEKLFF. The CDR3 DNA is TGTGCCAGTCGGACTCAGGGAACAACTAATGAAAAACTGTTTTTT.

The sample holds one count of this clone. The V call is TRBV7-2, the J call TRBJ2-1, with 9 nucleotides matching TRBD2. V shed 1 base and J 9 bases; nucleotides not matched to a gene: 10. This CDR3 has 16 residues. CDR1 and CDR2 from the germline V gene are SGHTA and FQGNSA. The CDR3 DNA is TGTGCCAGCAGCTTAGTTGGCGGGGGGGCCATGAGTGAGCAGTTCTTC. Protein: CASSLVGGGAMSEQFF.

This chain uses TRBV14 with TRBJ2-7, with D unresolved. CDR1 is SGHDN and CDR2 is FVKESK in the germline V gene. V gave up 4 bases and J gave up 3 bases, with 10 bases separating them. This CDR3 spans 13 amino acids. The CDR3: CASSLSRIYEQYF. CDR3 nucleotides: TGTGCCAGCAGCCTGTCTAGAATCTACGAGCAGTACTTC.

The chain carries TRBV6-2 or TRBV6-3 and TRBJ2-7; tentatively, D is TRBD1 or TRBD2 (5 bases each). The CDR3 is 12 residues long. The ends were cut back, 5 bases at V and 5 bases at J, with 10 bases in the middle. The germline V gene encodes CDR1 MNHEY and CDR2 SVGEGT. The CDR3 spells CASSPGAHEQYF. CDR3 DNA sequence: TGTGCCAGCAGTCCCGGGGCCCACGAGCAGTACTTC.

This clone is a singleton in its sample. Germline and junction disagree at one end, which may indicate a read error. This sequence joins TRBV3-1 (or the pseudogene TRBV3-2) and TRBJ1-3, with D maybe TRBD1 (6 bases). CDR3 length: 11 residues. Germline CDR1 is LGHDT and CDR2 is YNNKEL (reference sequence). CDR3 in amino acids: CASSQGRTASF. CDR3 nucleotide sequence: TGTGCCAGCAGCCAAGGGAGGACAGCATCTTTT.

CDR3 DNA: TGCGCCAGCAGCTTGCCCGGGACTAGCGGTTACAATGAGCAGTTCTTC. This gives the protein CASSLPGTSGYNEQFF. V gene TRBV5-1 combines with J gene TRBJ2-1; 11 bases line up with TRBD2. Germline V lookup: CDR1 SGHRS, CDR2 YFSETQ. Trimming took 1 base from V and 4 from J; bases not matched to a gene: 4. The CDR3 is 16 amino acids.

This clone was observed a few times. V usage is TRBV5-1 and J usage is TRBJ2-5; D is unresolved. The V gene's germline CDR1 is SGHRS and CDR2 YFSETQ. Trimming removed 4 bases from V and 2 bases from J, with 9 bases in between. The CDR3 contains 13 residues. The chain's CDR3 is CASSRTVQETQYF. In nucleotides, the CDR3 is TGCGCCAGCAGCCGGACGGTACAAGAGACCCAGTACTTC.

This clone has just a few counts. The chain employs TRBV10-3 and TRBJ1-4; D is uncertain. The germline V and J ends were trimmed by 2 bases and 8 bases, with 3 bases remaining between them. The CDR3 runs 11 residues. CDR1 is ENHRY and CDR2 is SYGVKD in the germline V gene. The CDR3 sequence is CAISEGEKLFF. As DNA, the CDR3 is TGTGCCATCAGTGAGGGAGAAAAACTGTTTTTT.